This entry concerns a single T cell receptor beta chain. Only in-frame clones appear in the TCRdb table, and some are missing; sequencing was by immunoSEQ multiplex PCR. This table holds some 120,000 clones, over 85% found once. The length of the CDR3 is 15 residues. V trimming: 3 bases; J trimming: 6 bases; junction bases outside the gene matches: 7. Germline values: CDR1 LNHDA, CDR2 SQIVND (reference sequence). This record comes from a study of control samples from healthy donors and cancer patients. The chain links TRBV19 to TRBJ2-2; 7 bases map to TRBD2. The receptor was isolated from a man in his thirties or forties in good health. Material: blood. This CDR3 is CASSIPNGGAGELFF. The CDR3 DNA is TGTGCCAGTAGTATCCCGAATGGGGGGGCCGGGGAGCTGTTTTTT.